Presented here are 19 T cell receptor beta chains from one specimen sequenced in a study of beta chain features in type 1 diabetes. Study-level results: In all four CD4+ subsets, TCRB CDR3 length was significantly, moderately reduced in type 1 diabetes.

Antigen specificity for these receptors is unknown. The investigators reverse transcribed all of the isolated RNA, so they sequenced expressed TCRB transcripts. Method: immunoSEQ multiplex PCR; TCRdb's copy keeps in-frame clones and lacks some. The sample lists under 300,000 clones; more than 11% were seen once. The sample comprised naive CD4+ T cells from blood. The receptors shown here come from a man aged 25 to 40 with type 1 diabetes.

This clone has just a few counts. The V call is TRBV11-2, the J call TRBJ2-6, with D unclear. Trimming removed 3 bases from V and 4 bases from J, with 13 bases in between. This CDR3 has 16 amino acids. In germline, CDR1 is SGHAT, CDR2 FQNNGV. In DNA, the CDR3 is TGTGCCAGCAGCTTTGATCTCCTGGCAGGGGCCAACGTCCTGACTTTC. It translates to CASSFDLLAGANVLTF.

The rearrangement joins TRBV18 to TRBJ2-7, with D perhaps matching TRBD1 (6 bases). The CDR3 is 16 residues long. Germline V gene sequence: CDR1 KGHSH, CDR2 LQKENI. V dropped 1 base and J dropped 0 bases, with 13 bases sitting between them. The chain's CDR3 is CASSPRGTTSSYEQYF. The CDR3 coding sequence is TGTGCCAGCTCACCACGGGGGACAACGAGCTCCTACGAGCAGTACTTC.

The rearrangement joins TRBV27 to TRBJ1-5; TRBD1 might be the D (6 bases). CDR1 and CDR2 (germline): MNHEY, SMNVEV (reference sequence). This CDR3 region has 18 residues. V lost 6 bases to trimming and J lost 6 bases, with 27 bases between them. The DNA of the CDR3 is TGTGCCAGCAGACTCTGCTCCCCCGTGGGGGCCCGCGGTCAGCCCCAGCATTTT. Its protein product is CASRLCSPVGARGQPQHF.

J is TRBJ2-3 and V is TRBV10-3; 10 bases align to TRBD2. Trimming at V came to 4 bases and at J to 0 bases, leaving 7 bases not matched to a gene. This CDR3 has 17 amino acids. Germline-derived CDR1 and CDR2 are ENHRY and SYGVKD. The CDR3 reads CAISGQREGSSTDTQYF. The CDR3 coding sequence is TGTGCCATCAGTGGCCAGCGGGAGGGATCTAGCACAGATACGCAGTATTTT.

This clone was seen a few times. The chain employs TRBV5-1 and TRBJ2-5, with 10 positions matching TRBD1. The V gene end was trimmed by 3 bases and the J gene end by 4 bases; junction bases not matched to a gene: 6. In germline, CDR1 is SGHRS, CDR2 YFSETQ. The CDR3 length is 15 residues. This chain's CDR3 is CASSWGQGRGETQYF. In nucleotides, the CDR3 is TGCGCCAGCAGCTGGGGACAGGGGAGAGGAGAGACCCAGTACTTC.

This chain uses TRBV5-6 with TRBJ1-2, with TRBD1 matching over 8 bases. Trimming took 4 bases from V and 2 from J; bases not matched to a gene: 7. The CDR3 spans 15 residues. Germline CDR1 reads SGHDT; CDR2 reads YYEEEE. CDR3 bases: TGTGCCAGCAGCCCGACGGGACAGGAGAACTATGGCTACACCTTC. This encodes CASSPTGQENYGYTF.

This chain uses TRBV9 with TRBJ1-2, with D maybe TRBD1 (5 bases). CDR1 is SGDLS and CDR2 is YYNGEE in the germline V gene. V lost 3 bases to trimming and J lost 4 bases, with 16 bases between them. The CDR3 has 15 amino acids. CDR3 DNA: TGTGCCAGCAGCGACCTGAGCACAGGCGGCTATGGCTACACCTTC. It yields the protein CASSDLSTGGYGYTF.

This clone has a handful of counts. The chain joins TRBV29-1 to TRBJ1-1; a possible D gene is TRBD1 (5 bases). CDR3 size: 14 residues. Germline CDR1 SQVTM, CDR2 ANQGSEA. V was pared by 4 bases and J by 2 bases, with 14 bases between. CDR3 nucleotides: TGCAGCGTTGTGCAGGGAGGTGTCAACACTGAAGCTTTCTTT. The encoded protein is CSVVQGGVNTEAFF.

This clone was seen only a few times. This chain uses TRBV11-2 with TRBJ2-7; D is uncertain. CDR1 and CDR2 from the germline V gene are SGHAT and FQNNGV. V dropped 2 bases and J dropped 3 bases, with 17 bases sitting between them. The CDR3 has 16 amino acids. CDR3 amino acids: CASSLTGAKSHYEQYF. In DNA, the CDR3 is TGTGCCAGCAGCTTAACCGGAGCCAAGTCCCACTACGAGCAGTACTTC. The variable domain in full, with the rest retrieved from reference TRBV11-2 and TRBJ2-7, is EAGVAQSPRYKIIEKRQSVAFWCNPISGHATLYWYQQILGQGPKLLIQFQNNGVVDDSQLPKDRFSAERLKGVDSTLKIQPAKLEDSAVYLCASSLTGAKSHYEQYFGPGTRLTVT.

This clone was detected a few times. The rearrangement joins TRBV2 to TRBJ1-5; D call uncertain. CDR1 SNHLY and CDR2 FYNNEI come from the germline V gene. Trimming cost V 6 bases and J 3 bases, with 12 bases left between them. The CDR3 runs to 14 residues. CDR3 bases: TGTGCCAGCAGCCCCTCCAGGAACAATCAGCCCCAGCATTTT. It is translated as CASSPSRNNQPQHF.

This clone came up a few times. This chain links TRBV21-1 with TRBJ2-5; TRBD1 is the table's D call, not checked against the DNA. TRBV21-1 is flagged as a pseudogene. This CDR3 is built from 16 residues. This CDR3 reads CASSKGDREVQETQYF. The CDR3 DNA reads TGTGCCAGCAGCAAAGGGGACAGGGAAGTTCAAGAGACCCAGTACTTC.

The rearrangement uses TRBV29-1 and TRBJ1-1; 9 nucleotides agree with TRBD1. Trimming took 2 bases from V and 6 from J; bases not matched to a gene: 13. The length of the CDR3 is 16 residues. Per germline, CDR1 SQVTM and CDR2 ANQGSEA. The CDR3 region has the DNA TGCAGCGTTGAAATGTCGGACAGGGGATTTCTTTCTGAAGCTTTCTTT. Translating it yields CSVEMSDRGFLSEAFF. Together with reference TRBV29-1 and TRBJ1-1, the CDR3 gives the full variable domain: SAVISQKPSRDICQRGTSLTIQCQVDSQVTMMFWYRQQPGQSLTLIATANQGSEATYESGFVIDKFPISRPNLTFSTLTVSNMSPEDSSIYLCSVEMSDRGFLSEAFFGQGTRLTVV.

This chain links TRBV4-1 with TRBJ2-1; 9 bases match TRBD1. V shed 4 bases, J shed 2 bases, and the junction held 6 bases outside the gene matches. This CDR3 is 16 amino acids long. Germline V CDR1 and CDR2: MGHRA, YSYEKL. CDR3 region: CASSPGRTGAYNEQFF. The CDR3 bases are TGCGCCAGCAGCCCGGGTCGGACAGGGGCCTACAATGAGCAGTTCTTC.

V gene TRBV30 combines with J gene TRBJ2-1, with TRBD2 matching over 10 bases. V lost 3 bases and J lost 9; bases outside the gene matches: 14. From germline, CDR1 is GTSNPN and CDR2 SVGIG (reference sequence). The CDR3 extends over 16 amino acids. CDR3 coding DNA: TGTGCCTGGAGCCGACGGGCTAGCGGGAGTGGGAGTGAGCAGTTCTTC. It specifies CAWSRRASGSGSEQFF.

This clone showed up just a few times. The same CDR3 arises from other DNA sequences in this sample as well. The CDR3 DNA reads as TGTGCCAGCTCACCCGGACAGGGGGCAAGAGAGACCCAGTACTTC. It specifies CASSPGQGARETQYF. V gene TRBV18 combines with J gene TRBJ2-5, with 11 bases matching TRBD1. The trim removed 3 bases at V and 4 bases at J, leaving 4 bases unmatched. This CDR3 is 15 amino acids long. Germline V CDR1 and CDR2: KGHSH, LQKENI.

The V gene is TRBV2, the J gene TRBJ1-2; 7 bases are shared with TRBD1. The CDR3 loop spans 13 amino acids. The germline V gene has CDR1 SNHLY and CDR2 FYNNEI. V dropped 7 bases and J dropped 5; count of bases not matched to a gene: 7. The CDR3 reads CASTMTGQYGYTF. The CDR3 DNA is TGTGCCAGCACTATGACAGGGCAATATGGCTACACCTTC.

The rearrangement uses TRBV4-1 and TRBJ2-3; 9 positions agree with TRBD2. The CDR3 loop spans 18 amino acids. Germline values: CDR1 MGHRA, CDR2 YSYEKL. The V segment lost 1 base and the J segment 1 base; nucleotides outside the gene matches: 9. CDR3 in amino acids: CASSQAMGLAFRTDTQYF. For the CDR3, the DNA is TGCGCCAGCAGCCAAGCTATGGGACTAGCCTTCCGCACAGATACGCAGTATTTT.

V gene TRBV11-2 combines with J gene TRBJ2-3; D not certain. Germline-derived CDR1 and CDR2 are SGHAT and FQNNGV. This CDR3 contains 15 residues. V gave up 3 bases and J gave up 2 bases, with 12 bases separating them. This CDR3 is CASSFLADYTDTQYF. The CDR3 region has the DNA TGTGCCAGCAGCTTCCTCGCGGATTACACAGATACGCAGTATTTT.

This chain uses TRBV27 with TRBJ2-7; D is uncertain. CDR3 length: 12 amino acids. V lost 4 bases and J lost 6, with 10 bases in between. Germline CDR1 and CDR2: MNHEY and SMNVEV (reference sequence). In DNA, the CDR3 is TGTGCCAGCAGTTCCCATAGGAGCGAGCAGTACTTC. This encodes CASSSHRSEQYF.